This TCR beta chain comes out of a study of T cells expressing NK-cell markers. Study-level information: Cells sorted as CD3+CD56+NKG2C+, CD3+CD56+NKG2C- and CD3+CD56-NKG2C+ T cells supplied the TCR beta repertoires. Just one sequenced donor of eight was HCMV-seronegative, while seven were seropositive.

Germline V CDR1 and CDR2: LGHDT, YNNKEL (reference sequence). The CDR3 runs to 13 residues. TCRdb reworked the 5' RACE reads into one entry per CDR3 protein, no DNA. The sample holds about 380,000 distinct CDR3 sequences. This receptor was taken from a man between 18 and 69 years old in good health. Sequenced input: blood T cells: a sorted CD56 or NKG2C T cell subset, CD4+ or CD8+ T cells, or bulk PBMC T cells (not recorded which). J is TRBJ2-5 and V is TRBV3-1; TCRdb picks TRBD1, but there is no DNA to check that call. The CDR3 reads CASGGGAWETQYF.